This T cell receptor beta chain was profiled in a study of T-cell reconstitution after alpha-beta-depleted transplantation in children. It was with unique molecular identifiers that the TCRbeta library was prepared. TCRdb reprocessed the PCR reads with MiXCR, giving one entry per CDR3 protein. The sample records 300,000 to 400,000 distinct CDR3 sequences, 23% being singletons. Germline V CDR1 and CDR2: MNHEY, SVGEGT. CDR3 length: 18 amino acids. V trimming: 2 bases; J trimming: 0 bases; junction bases outside the gene matches: 10. This material consisted of PBMCs, mostly from graft donor cells, taken 180 days after TCRalphabeta/CD19-depleted stem cell transplant. V and J are TRBV6-2 or TRBV6-3 and TRBJ2-1; TRBD2 matches 7 bases. The source of this sequence is a male patient aged 5 to 17 who had a stem cell transplant for acute lymphoblastic leukemia, so the T cells may come from the graft donor. CDR3 DNA sequence: TGTGCCAGCAGTTACGATTTGACTAGCCCCTACTCCTACAATGAGCAGTTCTTC. Encoded protein: CASSYDLTSPYSYNEQFF.